This T cell receptor (beta chain) was recovered during a study of T cell responses to AZD1222 COVID-19 vaccine. Whether given at about 4 or about 12 weeks, second doses were pooled. Points from the study as a whole: CD4 TCRs associated with vaccination spanned spike, dominating at 160-218 and 743-854. Nearly half of spike-specific TCRs reportedly target unmutated variant regions.

Produced via immunoSEQ multiplex PCR; TCRdb's table is partial and in-frame only. The sample holds 130,000 to 150,000 clones, around nine tenths seen once. V was cut by 6 bases and J by 7 bases, with 19 bases left in between. CDR3 size: 14 residues. Germline values: CDR1 SGDLS, CDR2 YYNGEE. Details on this clone: Antigen unknown.

The clonotype comes from an adult who received the AZD1222 COVID-19 vaccine. The chain employs TRBV9 and TRBJ1-2; no firm D call. The sequencing used peripheral blood, collected 28 days after the second AZD1222 dose. CDR3 nucleotide sequence: TGTGCCAGCACCCGTGGGCAGGCCCTATTTGGCTACACCTTC. This encodes CASTRGQALFGYTF.